What follows are 7 T cell receptor beta chains derived from one specimen sequenced in a study of CD8+ T cells in alopecia areata. Described treatment: oral pan-JAK inhibitor, 5-10 mg twice daily. Reverse transcription of extracted RNA yielded cDNA, which provided the sequencing template. Method: immunoSEQ multiplex PCR; TCRdb's copy keeps in-frame clones and lacks some. The data contain under 250,000 clones, approximately 72% of them singletons. The source material was CD4+ T cells sorted from blood, sampled at approximately week 42, from a patient treated with tofacitinib. Every receptor here comes from a human donor with alopecia areata.

The rearrangement links TRBV9 to TRBJ1-2; the D gene is possibly TRBD1 (6 bases). Germline V lookup: CDR1 SGDLS, CDR2 YYNGEE. The CDR3 sequence is 15 residues long. V lost 7 bases and J lost 4, with 20 bases in between. For the CDR3, the DNA is TGTGCCAGCCCTCTCTCCCGCGGGGGCTCCTATGGCTACACCTTC. Translated, it gives CASPLSRGGSYGYTF.

The V gene is TRBV6-5, the J gene TRBJ2-2; 9 bases agree with TRBD1. Losses at the gene ends were 5 bases for V and 9 bases for J; bases not matched to a gene: 4. Germline V gene sequence: CDR1 MNHEY, CDR2 SVGAGI. The CDR3 extends over 13 amino acids. CDR3 residues: CASSRTGDRELFF. DNA for the CDR3: TGTGCCAGCAGTCGGACAGGGGACAGGGAGCTGTTTTTT.

The chain uses TRBV4-3 and TRBJ1-2; 7 positions match TRBD1. The CDR3 is 15 amino acids. Trimming at V came to 0 bases and at J to 5 bases, leaving 6 bases not matched to a gene. Germline CDR1 and CDR2: LGHNA and YSLEER. The CDR3 DNA follows: TGCGCCAGCAGCCAAGAAAGGGGGCAAGTGTATGGCTACACCTTC. Encoded protein: CASSQERGQVYGYTF.

This clone was seen just once. The genes are TRBV4-2 and TRBJ2-3, with 7 positions matching TRBD2. The CDR3 consists of 15 residues. Germline CDR1 reads LGHNA; CDR2 reads YNFKEQ. V lost 1 base, J lost 5 bases, and 6 bases stayed unmatched. The CDR3: CASSQGRGGGDTQYF. The CDR3 region has the DNA TGTGCCAGCAGCCAAGGGCGTGGGGGGGGAGATACGCAGTATTTT.

This clone was recorded a few times. The CDR3 nucleotides read TGTGCCAGCAGCTTAATGTTGGGGGCGAATGAGCAGTTCTTC. Its protein product is CASSLMLGANEQFF. J is TRBJ2-1 and V is TRBV7-3; possibly TRBD1 for D (6 bases). Germline CDR1 SGHTA, CDR2 FQGTGA. The CDR3 length is 14 residues. V lost 1 base, J lost 7 bases, and 11 bases lay in between.

The V gene is TRBV7-2, the J gene TRBJ2-7, with D hard to call. The CDR3 totals 15 residues. V lost 1 base, J lost 0 bases, and 10 bases lay in between. Germline-derived CDR1 and CDR2 are SGHTA and FQGNSA. The CDR3 region has the DNA TGTGCCAGCAGCTTAGGTCCATCGCCCTCCTACGAGCAGTACTTC. As protein: CASSLGPSPSYEQYF.

This rearrangement joins TRBV14 to TRBJ2-7; D not resolved. V lost 0 bases and J lost 5, with 11 bases in between. From germline, CDR1 is SGHDN and CDR2 FVKESK. The CDR3 spans 14 residues. CDR3 nucleotide sequence: TGTGCCAGCAGCCAAGATCTAACGGCCCACGAGCAGTACTTC. This translates into CASSQDLTAHEQYF.